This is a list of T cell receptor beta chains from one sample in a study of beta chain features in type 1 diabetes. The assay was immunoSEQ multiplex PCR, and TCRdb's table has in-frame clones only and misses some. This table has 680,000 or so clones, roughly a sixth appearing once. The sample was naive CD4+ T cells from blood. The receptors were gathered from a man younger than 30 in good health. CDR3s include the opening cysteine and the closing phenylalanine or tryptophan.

cdr3_aa: CASSLLAGELFF; v_call: TRBV28
cdr3_aa: CASSRGTEKNRIQYF; v_call: TRBV5-4
cdr3_aa: CASSYGFTEAFF; v_call: TRBV6-5
cdr3_aa: CASRVAGGPREQYF; v_call: TRBV13
cdr3_aa: CASSLGPETYGYTF; v_call: TRBV7-2
cdr3_aa: CASSIEGGTGYEQYF; v_call: TRBV7-3
cdr3_aa: CASSLTRNYGYTF; v_call: TRBV28
cdr3_aa: CASSFGQTSYEQYF; v_call: TRBV7-2
cdr3_aa: CASSGLAGGAYEQYF; v_call: TRBV18
cdr3_aa: CASSLGRASYEQYF; v_call: TRBV5-1
cdr3_aa: CASSRLAGGAGELFF; v_call: TRBV6-5
cdr3_aa: CASSLKDTFGNTIYF; v_call: TRBV7-6
cdr3_aa: CASSLNPGRYEQYF; v_call: TRBV7-9
cdr3_aa: CAISPGTRYNEQFF; v_call: TRBV10-3
cdr3_aa: CAWSPGTGINYGYTF; v_call: TRBV30
cdr3_aa: CASSSRTGNYEQYF; v_call: TRBV28
cdr3_aa: CASSPQISPETQYF; v_call: TRBV9
cdr3_aa: CASSPPTGARTYTQYF; v_call: TRBV27
cdr3_aa: CASSSSGRGASTDTQYF; v_call: TRBV7-2
cdr3_aa: CASSQDRVSTEAFF; v_call: TRBV7-9
cdr3_aa: CASQKTGSDEQYF; v_call: TRBV9
cdr3_aa: CSVAGWQEEGYTF; v_call: TRBV29-1
cdr3_aa: CASNPGQSYEQYF; v_call: TRBV28
cdr3_aa: CASSLAAQITGTGGEQYF; v_call: TRBV5-1
cdr3_aa: CASSRGPQKAFF; v_call: TRBV5-4
cdr3_aa: CASSLKVWNEQFF; v_call: TRBV7-2
cdr3_aa: CASSFAGGLNQPQHF; v_call: TRBV5-1
cdr3_aa: CASSSTGAVKNIQYF; v_call: TRBV5-4
cdr3_aa: CASSPQPGLGTDTQYF; v_call: TRBV7-3
cdr3_aa: CASSIGGGVGNQPQHF; v_call: TRBV19
cdr3_aa: CASSRSGTSAYEQYF; v_call: TRBV6-5
cdr3_aa: CSVDGENEKLFF; v_call: TRBV29-1
cdr3_aa: CASSFTGTGNQPQHF; v_call: TRBV13
cdr3_aa: CATSRVNQPQHF; v_call: TRBV15
cdr3_aa: CASSPGISGNTIYF; v_call: TRBV18
cdr3_aa: CASSVSGFGTEAFF; v_call: TRBV9
cdr3_aa: CATLGAGGLDTQYF; v_call: TRBV6-5
cdr3_aa: CAGSTSGGAWDTQYF; v_call: TRBV28
cdr3_aa: CASSTGIGQPQHF; v_call: TRBV7-3
cdr3_aa: CASSLETGDYGYTF; v_call: TRBV5-1
cdr3_aa: CASSWDVSSYNEQFF; v_call: TRBV5-4
cdr3_aa: CASSLVGTATYEQYF; v_call: TRBV5-6
cdr3_aa: CASSSRTGGNTGELFF; v_call: TRBV7-2
cdr3_aa: CASSVLGTGELFF; v_call: TRBV6-5
cdr3_aa: CASSSIRGNEQYF; v_call: TRBV7-3
cdr3_aa: CASSPRQSQETQYF; v_call: TRBV7-7
cdr3_aa: CASSLALLAWNEQFF; v_call: TRBV5-1
cdr3_aa: CASIVTVIGTGELFF; v_call: TRBV11-2
cdr3_aa: CASSFAGWGQETQYF; v_call: TRBV7-9
cdr3_aa: CASSLTGSNYGYTF; v_call: TRBV4-3
cdr3_aa: CASSVGGVVETQYF; v_call: TRBV7-3
cdr3_aa: CAIRMGTGSMNTEAFF; v_call: TRBV10-3
cdr3_aa: CASSSDRVLTNYGYTF; v_call: TRBV6-5
cdr3_aa: CASSLGGQGATDTQYF; v_call: TRBV5-1